This TCR beta chain was found in a study of PD-L1 blockade in urothelial cancer. The table came from immunoSEQ multiplex PCR; TCRdb's copy has only in-frame clones and leaves some out. The sample yields about 110,000 clones, roughly 88% seen once. V was cut by 3 bases and J by 10 bases, with 13 bases left in between. Germline V lookup: CDR1 LNHDA, CDR2 SQIVND (reference sequence). The CDR3 is made up of 13 amino acids. This clonotype was sampled from a man aged 45-60 years with urothelial cancer. The sample here was PBMCs, taken around atezolizumab (anti-PD-L1) treatment. The chain has TRBV19 and TRBJ2-1; a weak D match, TRBD2 (6 bases). DNA of the CDR3: TGTGCCAGTAGTATTGTATTACTAGCAGAGCAGTTCTTC. Amino acid sequence: CASSIVLLAEQFF.